This paragraph reports one T cell receptor (beta chain). What it binds is not known. Assay: immunoSEQ multiplex PCR; the TCRdb copy retains only in-frame clones and omits some. The table has 200,000 to 300,000 clones, approximately 86% seen once. This entry belongs to a study of cytomegalovirus exposure and HLA in healthy donors. Study-level information: It was reported in a later analysis that the same platform had been used for the 120 or so validation repertoires as for the approximately 700 first-cohort repertoires. General study results and limits: While the bulk of TCR sequences proved rare, some public TCRs turned up in many donors. Researchers reported that a few CMV-associated chains were confirmed in vitro as CMV antigen-specific. It was approximately 150 TCR beta chains that were listed as cytomegalovirus-associated.

Between the trimmed V and J ends, which lost 2 bases and 7 bases, there was a span of 14 bases. The CDR3 has 14 residues. Per the germline V gene, CDR1 is SNHLY and CDR2 is FYNNEI. This TCR derives from a woman in her 30s in good health and CMV-seropositive. The sample consisted of PBMCs. The genes are TRBV2 and TRBJ1-2; maybe TRBD1 (5 bases). Here the CDR3 DNA reads TGTGCCAGCAGTGAACTGGGGCCCTCGATTGGCTACACCTTC. It yields the protein CASSELGPSIGYTF.